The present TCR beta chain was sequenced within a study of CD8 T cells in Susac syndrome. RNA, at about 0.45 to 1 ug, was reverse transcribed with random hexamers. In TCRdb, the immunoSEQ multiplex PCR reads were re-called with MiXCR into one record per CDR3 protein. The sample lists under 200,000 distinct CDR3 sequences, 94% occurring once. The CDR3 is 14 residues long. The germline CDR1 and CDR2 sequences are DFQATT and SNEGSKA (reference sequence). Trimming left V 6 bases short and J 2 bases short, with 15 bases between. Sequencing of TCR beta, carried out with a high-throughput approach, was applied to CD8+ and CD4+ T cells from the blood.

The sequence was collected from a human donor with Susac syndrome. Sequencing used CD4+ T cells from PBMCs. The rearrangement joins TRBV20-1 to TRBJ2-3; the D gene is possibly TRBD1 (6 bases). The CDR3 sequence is CSATPGQLTDTQYF. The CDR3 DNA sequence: TGCAGTGCAACTCCGGGACAACTCACAGATACGCAGTATTTT.